This TCR beta chain was observed in a study of blood T cell repertoires in COVID-19 (dated by TCRdb to the early 2020s). About the full investigation: Samples covering the acute and convalescent phases of COVID-19 were provided by collaborators in the United States, Italy and Spain. The repertoires were released in a freely available public database intended as a resource for research on the immune response to SARS-CoV-2. Subjects who had been exposed to COVID-19, were actively infected with it, or had recovered from it provided the deeply sampled blood TCRbeta repertoires that made up the dataset. The sample metadata nearly always contained a de-identified subject ID, COVID-19 status, age in years and sex. Where available, HLA class I and class II types were taken from metadata supplied by the sample provider and were not determined by assay-based typing. Samples came from the ongoing ImmuneRACE study (first 160 participants) plus 1,254 subjects from 6 global collaborators. The prospective study material was composed of cDNA or gDNA derived from T cells, B-cell-depleted T cells, or PBMCs.

In the case of this clone: It has no known antigen specificity. The sample holds no much larger clone one base away, and base qualities are not on file.

Looking up the germline V gene yields CDR1 SGHRS and CDR2 YFSETQ. The CDR3 has 16 amino acids, counting the end cysteine and phenylalanine. The read is trimmed to its CDR3 DNA, 48 bases read in frame from base 1. V was cut back by 5 bases and J by 6 bases, leaving a gap of 18 bases between them. Findings and caveats that apply to the study as a whole: How much clinical and demographic metadata was included differed by source and by participant, and the metadata was provided uncurated.

The collaborating institutions used their own protocols to collect whole blood in K2EDTA tubes. For TCRbeta analysis, collaborators shipped samples in one of three forms: frozen whole blood, isolated PBMCs, or DNA extracted from either of those sample types. TCRbeta CDR3 regions were amplified from genomic DNA using the immunoSEQ Assay, a bias-controlled multiplex PCR. Concerning the study's data processing: The number of nucleated cells in each sample was estimated by amplification of reference gene primers within the assay. To quantify the absolute abundance of each unique TCRbeta CDR3 rearrangement, sequence reads were collapsed and filtered. For each sample, productive Simpson clonality was calculated as the square root of Simpson's diversity index across productive rearrangements. TCRdb holds this immuneACCESS table with in-frame rearrangements only. Some clones are missing; in checked studies, unresolved V genes explain under half, and the rest has no known cause. From that table come the V and J calls and clone size; the DNA was used to work out D and trimming. Counted in this sample were about 60,000 clones; almost 85% of them appeared once. Of the sample, approximately 7.7% is held by the ten largest clones.

The source of this sequence is a woman older than 75 with acute or convalescent COVID-19. What was sequenced was peripheral blood. The chain links TRBV5-1 with TRBJ1-6; perhaps TRBD1 is the D gene, with 6 bases matching. The base sequence is TGCGCCAGCAGGGGTGCCTTACAGGGCCCTAATTCACCCCTCCACTTT. Translated, it gives CASRGALQGPNSPLHF.